This entry describes one T cell receptor (beta chain). In the original processing: Amplified reference gene primers provided the basis for estimating nucleated cell counts. The protocol was immunoSEQ multiplex PCR, while the TCRdb copy is restricted to in-frame clones and leaves out a portion. The V and J calls and clone size come from that table; D and trimming were worked out from the DNA. The sample holds more than 200,000 clones, approximately 90% seen once. This sample stems from a study of blood T cell repertoires in COVID-19. Whole-study context: From T cells, B-cell-depleted T cells, or PBMCs came the material, which was cDNA or gDNA.

Germline V gene data show CDR1 as MGHDK and CDR2 as SYGVNS. The CDR3 runs 12 residues. The V end lost 3 bases, the J end lost 14 bases, and 15 bases lay between the germline ends. Participants spanned ages about 18 to 90 years and resided in over 20 US areas. The sample consisted of PBMCs or T cells enriched from blood (not recorded which). The chain links TRBV25-1 to TRBJ2-3; possible D gene TRBD1, 6 bases. This clonotype was obtained from a woman aged 25 to 39 who had recovered from COVID-19. The CDR3: CASSDGNRDGYF. In DNA, the CDR3 is TGTGCCAGCAGTGATGGGAACAGGGATGGGTATTTT. The full variable domain, with the rest looked up from reference TRBV25-1 and TRBJ2-3, is EADIYQTPRYLVIGTGKKITLECSQTMGHDKMYWYQQDPGMELHLIHYSYGVNSTEKGDLSSESTVSRIRTEHFPLTLESARPSHTSQYLCASSDGNRDGYFGPGTRLTVL.